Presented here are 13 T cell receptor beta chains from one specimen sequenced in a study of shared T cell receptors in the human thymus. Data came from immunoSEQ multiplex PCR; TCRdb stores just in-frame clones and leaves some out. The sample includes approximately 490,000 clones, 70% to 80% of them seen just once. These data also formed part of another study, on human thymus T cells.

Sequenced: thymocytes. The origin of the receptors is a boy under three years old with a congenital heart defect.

CDR3 DNA sequence: TGTGCCAGCAGCCAAGAGCCTAGCGGGAGGGGGACCCCCTACAATGAGCAGTTCTTC. This sequence encodes CASSQEPSGRGTPYNEQFF. The J gene is TRBJ2-1, the V gene TRBV4-2; 12 bases fit TRBD2. The CDR3 consists of 19 residues. With 0 bases clipped from V and 2 bases from J, the junction kept 8 bases outside the gene matches. Looked up from germline, CDR1 is LGHNA and CDR2 is YNFKEQ.

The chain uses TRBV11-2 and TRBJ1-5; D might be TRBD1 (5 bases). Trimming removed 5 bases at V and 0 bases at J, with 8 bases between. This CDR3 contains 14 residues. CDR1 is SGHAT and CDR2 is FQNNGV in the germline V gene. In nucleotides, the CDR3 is TGTGCCAGCAGCCGACAGCCTAGCAATCAGCCCCAGCATTTT. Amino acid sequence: CASSRQPSNQPQHF. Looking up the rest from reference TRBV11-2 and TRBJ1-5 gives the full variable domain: EAGVAQSPRYKIIEKRQSVAFWCNPISGHATLYWYQQILGQGPKLLIQFQNNGVVDDSQLPKDRFSAERLKGVDSTLKIQPAKLEDSAVYLCASSRQPSNQPQHFGDGTRLSIL.

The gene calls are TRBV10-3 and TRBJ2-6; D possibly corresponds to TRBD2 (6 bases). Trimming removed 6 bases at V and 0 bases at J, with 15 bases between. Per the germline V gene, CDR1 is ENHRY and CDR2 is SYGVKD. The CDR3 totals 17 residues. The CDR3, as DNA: TGTGCCATCAGCGGAGGGCAGGGTAGCTCTGGGGCCAACGTCCTGACTTTC. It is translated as CAISGGQGSSGANVLTF.

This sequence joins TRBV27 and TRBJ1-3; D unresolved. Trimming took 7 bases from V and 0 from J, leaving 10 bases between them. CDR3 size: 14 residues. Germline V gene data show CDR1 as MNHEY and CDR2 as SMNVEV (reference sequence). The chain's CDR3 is CASMRALSGNTIYF. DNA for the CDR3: TGTGCCAGCATGAGGGCCCTCTCTGGAAACACCATATATTTT.

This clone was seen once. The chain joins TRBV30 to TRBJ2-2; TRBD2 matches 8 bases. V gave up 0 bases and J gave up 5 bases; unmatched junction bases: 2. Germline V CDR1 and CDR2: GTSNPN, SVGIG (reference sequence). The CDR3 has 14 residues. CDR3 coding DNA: TGTGCCTGGAGTGTGCGGGAGGTGACCGGGGAGCTGTTTTTT. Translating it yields CAWSVREVTGELFF.

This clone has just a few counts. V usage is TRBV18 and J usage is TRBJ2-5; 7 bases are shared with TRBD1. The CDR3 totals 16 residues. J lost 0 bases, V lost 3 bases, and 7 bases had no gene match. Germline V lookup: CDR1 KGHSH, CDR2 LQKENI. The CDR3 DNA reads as TGTGCCAGCTCACCCAAGCGACAGGGCCACCAAGAGACCCAGTACTTC. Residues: CASSPKRQGHQETQYF.

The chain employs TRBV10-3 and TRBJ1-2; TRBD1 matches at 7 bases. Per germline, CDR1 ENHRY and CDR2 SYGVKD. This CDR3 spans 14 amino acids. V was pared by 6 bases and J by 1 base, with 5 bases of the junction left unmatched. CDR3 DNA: TGTGCCATCAGGAGGTCAGGGGGTAACTATGGCTACACCTTC. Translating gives CAIRRSGGNYGYTF.

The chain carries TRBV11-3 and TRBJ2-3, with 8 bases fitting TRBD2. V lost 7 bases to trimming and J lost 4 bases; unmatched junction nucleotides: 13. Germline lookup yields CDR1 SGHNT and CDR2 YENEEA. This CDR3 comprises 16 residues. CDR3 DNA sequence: TGTGCCAGCATCAAAACCAGCGGGAGTCGTGCAGATACGCAGTATTTT. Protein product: CASIKTSGSRADTQYF.

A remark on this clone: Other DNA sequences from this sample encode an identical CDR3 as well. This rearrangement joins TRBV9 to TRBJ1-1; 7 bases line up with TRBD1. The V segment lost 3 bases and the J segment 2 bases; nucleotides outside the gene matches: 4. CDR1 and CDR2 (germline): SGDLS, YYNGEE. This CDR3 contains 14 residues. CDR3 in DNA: TGTGCCAGCAGCGCCGGGACAGCAAACACTGAAGCTTTCTTT. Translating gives CASSAGTANTEAFF. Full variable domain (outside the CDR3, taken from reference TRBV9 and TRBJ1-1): DSGVTQTPKHLITATGQRVTLRCSPRSGDLSVYWYQQSLDQGLQFLIQYYNGEERAKGNILERFSAQQFPDLHSELNLSSLELGDSALYFCASSAGTANTEAFFGQGTRLTVV.

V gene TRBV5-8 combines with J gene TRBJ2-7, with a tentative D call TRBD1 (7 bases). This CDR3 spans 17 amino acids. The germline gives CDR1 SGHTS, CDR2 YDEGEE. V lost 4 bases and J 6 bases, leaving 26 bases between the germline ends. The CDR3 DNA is TGTGCCAGCAGCCCGAAGACAGGGATCCCGGGGGTGGTCGAGCAGTACTTC. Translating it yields CASSPKTGIPGVVEQYF.

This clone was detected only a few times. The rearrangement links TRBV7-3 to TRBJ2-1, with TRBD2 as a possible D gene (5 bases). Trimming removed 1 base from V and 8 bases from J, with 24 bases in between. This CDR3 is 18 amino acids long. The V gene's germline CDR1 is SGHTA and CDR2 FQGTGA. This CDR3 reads CASSLIGGLLSDVDEQFF. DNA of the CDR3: TGTGCCAGCAGCTTAATCGGCGGGTTACTCTCGGACGTGGATGAGCAGTTCTTC.

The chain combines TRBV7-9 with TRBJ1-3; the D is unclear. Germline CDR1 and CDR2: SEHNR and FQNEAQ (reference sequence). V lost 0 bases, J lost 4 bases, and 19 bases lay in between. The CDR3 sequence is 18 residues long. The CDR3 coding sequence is TGTGCCAGCAGCTTAGCGCCGGTTACTCAGGAATCCGGAAACACCATATATTTT. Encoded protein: CASSLAPVTQESGNTIYF.

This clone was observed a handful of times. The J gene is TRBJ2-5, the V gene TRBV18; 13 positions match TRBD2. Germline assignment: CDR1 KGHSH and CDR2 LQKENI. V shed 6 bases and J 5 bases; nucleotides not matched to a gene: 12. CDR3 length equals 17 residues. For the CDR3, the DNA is TGTGCCAGCTCCCGACCCGGGACTAGCGGGGAGGTGGAGACCCAGTACTTC. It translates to CASSRPGTSGEVETQYF.